This T cell receptor beta chain was captured in a study of T cells in tuberculosis. Study in general: PBMC were archived before or within 7 days of starting treatment.

The CDR3 runs to 18 residues. V gave up 1 base and J gave up 1 base, with 19 bases separating them. Germline V gene data show CDR1 as MGHDK and CDR2 as SYGVNS. The study, taken as a whole, reports: GEM motif frequencies gave around 67% accuracy; the GMM repertoire gave about 86%.

TCRdb's table, derived via immunoSEQ multiplex PCR, lists solely in-frame clones and lacks some. The table shows tens of thousands of clones, with roughly 87% occurring only once. Time point given: new active TB diagnosis, blood taken before or within 7 days of starting treatment. Positive smear microscopy and/or M. tuberculosis culture confirmed active disease. Turning to this clone: Antigen specificity is unknown.

This receptor was identified in an adult with tuberculosis. The chain recombines TRBV25-1 with TRBJ1-1, with D uncertain. The sequenced sample was PBMCs, obtained at tuberculosis diagnosis. In nucleotides, the CDR3 is TGTGCCAGCAGTGAATTCGTTTCGACTACCTACGGGAACACTGAAGCTTTCTTT. Translated, it gives CASSEFVSTTYGNTEAFF.